The 17 T cell receptor beta chains below come from one sample, sequenced in a study of blood T cell repertoires in COVID-19. Libraries were prepared by immunoSEQ multiplex PCR; TCRdb keeps only in-frame clonotypes and omits some of them. The repertoire holds about 250,000 clones, with roughly 86% as singletons. Material for sequencing was peripheral blood. The receptor set was obtained from a woman aged 60-75 years who had recovered from COVID-19.

CDR3 nucleotides: TGTGCCAGCAGTTTCGACAGGTCCAGAGGGGAGCTGTTTTTT. It specifies CASSFDRSRGELFF. The gene calls are TRBV7-3 and TRBJ2-2; the D gene is possibly TRBD1 (6 bases). V lost 6 bases to trimming and J lost 8 bases, with 16 bases between them. This CDR3 is built from 14 residues. In germline, CDR1 is SGHTA, CDR2 FQGTGA.

The chain combines TRBV6-5 with TRBJ2-7; the D gene is possibly TRBD1 (8 bases). CDR1 is MNHEY and CDR2 is SVGAGI in the germline V gene. CDR3 length: 14 amino acids. V was cut by 7 bases and J by 4 bases, with 17 bases left in between. The CDR3 region has the DNA TGTGCCAGCAACTTACAGGGGGGGAGGTACGAGCAGTACTTC. Encoded protein: CASNLQGGRYEQYF.

V usage is TRBV27 and J usage is TRBJ2-7; 10 bases fit TRBD1. Trimming removed 6 bases from V and 5 bases from J; junction bases left unmatched: 13. Germline CDR1 reads MNHEY; CDR2 reads SMNVEV (reference sequence). The CDR3 consists of 16 residues. CDR3 sequence (DNA): TGTGCCAGCAGGACAGGGGGCCATGCCCCACAAAACGAGCAGTACTTC. Translating gives CASRTGGHAPQNEQYF.

The rearrangement joins TRBV6-1 to TRBJ1-1, with no clear D. The germline gives CDR1 MNHNS, CDR2 SASEGT. CDR3 length equals 13 residues. V lost 1 base, J lost 0 bases, and 3 bases lay in between. The CDR3 region has the DNA TGTGCCAGCAGTGAAGGGCTGAACACTGAAGCTTTCTTT. Protein sequence: CASSEGLNTEAFF.

The chain carries TRBV25-1 and TRBJ1-2, with TRBD1 matching 7 bases. CDR3 length: 16 amino acids. V was pared by 3 bases and J by 4 bases, with 11 bases of the junction left unmatched. Germline CDR1 and CDR2: MGHDK and SYGVNS. In DNA form, the CDR3 reads TGTGCCAGCAGTGATCCCCGACAGGGCCATCGCTATGGCTACACCTTC. Its translation is CASSDPRQGHRYGYTF.

In the case of this clone: Other DNA sequences in this sample translate to the same CDR3. J is TRBJ2-3 and V is TRBV7-2; 15 nucleotides line up with TRBD2. With V trimmed by 6 bases and J by 3 bases, 4 bases remained unmatched. The CDR3 contains 16 residues. Germline V lookup: CDR1 SGHTA, CDR2 FQGNSA. The CDR3 loop reads CASSLGLAGGTDTQYF. The CDR3 DNA is TGTGCCAGCAGTCTTGGACTAGCGGGGGGGACAGATACGCAGTATTTT. Full variable domain (missing parts from reference TRBV7-2 and TRBJ2-3): GAGVSQSPSNKVTEKGKDVELRCDPISGHTALYWYRQSLGQGLEFLIYFQGNSAPDKSGLPSDRFSAERTGGSVSTLTIQRTQQEDSAVYLCASSLGLAGGTDTQYFGPGTRLTVL.

The chain employs TRBV25-1 and TRBJ2-7; D call uncertain. The ends were cut back, 7 bases at V and 0 bases at J, with 10 bases in the middle. Per germline, CDR1 MGHDK and CDR2 SYGVNS. The CDR3 has 13 amino acids. CDR3 amino acids: CASTVGRSYEQYF. The CDR3 nucleotides read TGTGCCAGCACCGTGGGCCGCTCCTACGAGCAGTACTTC.

The chain combines TRBV5-4 with TRBJ2-7; no firm D call. V was shortened by 0 bases and J by 2 bases, with 12 bases between the two germline ends. Germline assignment: CDR1 SGHNT and CDR2 YYREEE (reference sequence). The CDR3 consists of 15 residues. The DNA of the CDR3 is TGTGCCAGCAGCTTGGATGCGACTCAAACCTACGAGCAGTACTTC. This codes for CASSLDATQTYEQYF.

The V gene is TRBV2, the J gene TRBJ2-7; D not certain. The CDR3 contains 11 residues. Trimming cost V 6 bases and J 5 bases, with 8 bases left between them. Germline V gives CDR1 SNHLY, CDR2 FYNNEI. The CDR3 is CASRYSHEQYF. The DNA for the CDR3 is TGTGCCAGCAGATACAGTCACGAGCAGTACTTC. The complete variable domain, with remaining parts taken from reference TRBV2 and TRBJ2-7, reads EPEVTQTPSHQVTQMGQEVILRCVPISNHLYFYWYRQILGQKVEFLVSFYNNEISEKSEIFDDQFSVERPDGSNFTLKIRSTKLEDSAMYFCASRYSHEQYFGPGTRLTVT.

The chain recombines TRBV7-9 with TRBJ1-2; 8 nucleotides align to TRBD1. V shed 4 bases and J 10 bases; nucleotides not matched to a gene: 8. The germline V gene encodes CDR1 SEHNR and CDR2 FQNEAQ (reference sequence). This CDR3 comprises 13 residues. Here the CDR3 reads CASSSRTGNTYTF. The CDR3 DNA is TGTGCCAGCAGCTCCCGGACAGGGAATACCTACACCTTC.

The CDR3 nucleotides read TGTGCCAGCAGTGATCGGTCTAGCGGGGGGCAAGAGACCCAGTACTTC. Translated, it gives CASSDRSSGGQETQYF. The chain recombines TRBV2 with TRBJ2-5; the match to TRBD2 covers 11 bases. V shed 3 bases and J 2 bases; nucleotides not matched to a gene: 5. CDR1 and CDR2 from the germline V gene are SNHLY and FYNNEI. This CDR3 region has 16 residues.

The chain uses TRBV19 and TRBJ2-5, with 9 bases matching TRBD2. The CDR3 extends over 16 amino acids. After removal of 5 bases from V and 4 bases from J, the junction contained 11 bases not matched to a gene. Per the germline V gene, CDR1 is LNHDA and CDR2 is SQIVND (reference sequence). CDR3 residues: CASSPAGGQVGETQYF. Written as DNA, the CDR3 is TGTGCCAGTAGTCCAGCGGGGGGCCAAGTGGGAGAGACCCAGTACTTC.

The chain couples TRBV11-3 to TRBJ2-7, with 7 bases matching TRBD2. From germline, CDR1 is SGHNT and CDR2 YENEEA. V trimming: 5 bases; J trimming: 7 bases; junction bases outside the gene matches: 11. The CDR3 is 14 amino acids. The CDR3: CASSASGGWGEQYF. In nucleotides, the CDR3 is TGTGCCAGCAGCGCGTCGGGAGGATGGGGAGAGCAGTACTTC. Combining the CDR3 with reference TRBV11-3 and TRBJ2-7 gives the whole variable domain EAGVVQSPRYKIIEKKQPVAFWCNPISGHNTLYWYLQNLGQGPELLIRYENEEAVDDSQLPKDRFSAERLKGVDSTLKIQPAELGDSAVYLCASSASGGWGEQYFGPGTRLTVT.

This chain connects TRBV19 to TRBJ1-4; D is undetermined. CDR3 length: 16 residues. Germline V CDR1 and CDR2: LNHDA, SQIVND (reference sequence). Trimming pared 1 base from V and 2 bases from J, leaving 11 bases between. CDR3: CASSIVPGGTNEKLFF. The CDR3, as DNA: TGTGCCAGTAGTATAGTGCCCGGCGGGACTAATGAAAAACTGTTTTTT. Together with reference TRBV19 and TRBJ1-4, the CDR3 gives the full variable domain: DGGITQSPKYLFRKEGQNVTLSCEQNLNHDAMYWYRQDPGQGLRLIYYSQIVNDFQKGDIAEGYSVSREKKESFPLTVTSAQKNPTAFYLCASSIVPGGTNEKLFFGSGTQLSVL.

The chain combines TRBV5-1 with TRBJ2-7; 7 nucleotides align to TRBD2. The CDR3 has 13 residues. The J segment lost 4 bases and the V segment lost 4 bases, leaving 5 bases of the junction unmatched. CDR1 is SGHRS and CDR2 is YFSETQ in the germline V gene. DNA of the CDR3: TGCGCCAGCAGCGGAGACGGGAGGTACGAGCAGTACTTC. This codes for CASSGDGRYEQYF.

The J gene is TRBJ2-3, the V gene TRBV29-1, with 11 bases fitting TRBD2. The germline CDR1 and CDR2 sequences are SQVTM and ANQGSEA. The CDR3 consists of 15 residues. The V and J ends lost 5 bases and 6 bases, in that order; junction bases with no gene match: 10. The CDR3: CSVWGTSGMRDTQYF. In nucleotides, the CDR3 is TGCAGCGTTTGGGGGACTAGCGGAATGCGGGATACGCAGTATTTT.

CDR3 bases: TGTGCCACCAGAAGCGGGGGGGATACGCAGTATTTT. Translating it yields CATRSGGDTQYF. This rearrangement joins TRBV24-1 to TRBJ2-3; 9 bases are shared with TRBD2. V shed 7 bases, J shed 6 bases, and the junction held 1 base outside the gene matches. Germline V gene data show CDR1 as KGHDR and CDR2 as SFDVKD. The CDR3 is 12 residues long.